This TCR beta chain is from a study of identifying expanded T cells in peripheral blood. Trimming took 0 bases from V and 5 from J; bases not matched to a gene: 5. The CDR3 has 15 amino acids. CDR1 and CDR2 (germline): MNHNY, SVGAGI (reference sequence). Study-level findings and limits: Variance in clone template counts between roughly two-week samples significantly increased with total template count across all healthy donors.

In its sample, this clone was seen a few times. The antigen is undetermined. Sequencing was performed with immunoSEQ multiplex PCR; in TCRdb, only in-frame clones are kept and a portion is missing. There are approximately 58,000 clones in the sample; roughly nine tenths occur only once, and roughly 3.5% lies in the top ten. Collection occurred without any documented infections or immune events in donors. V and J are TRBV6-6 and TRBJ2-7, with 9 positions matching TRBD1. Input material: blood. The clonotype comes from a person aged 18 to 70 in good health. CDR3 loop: CASSYSGTGRNEQYF. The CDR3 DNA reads TGTGCCAGCAGTTACTCTGGGACAGGGAGGAACGAGCAGTACTTC.